Below are 18 T cell receptor beta chains sequenced from a single sample in a study of CD8 T cells in ankylosing spondylitis. TCRdb reanalysed the 5' RACE reads using MiXCR and keeps one entry per CDR3 protein. This table holds 250,000 or so distinct CDR3 sequences, over 15% found once. The sequencing sample was made of blood, either unsorted or a sorted T cell fraction (not recorded which). The receptor set was obtained from a male donor with ankylosing spondylitis or in good health (not recorded which).

This clonotype came up many times. The rearrangement uses TRBV6-1 and TRBJ1-1, with TRBD1 as a possible D gene (5 bases). CDR1 is MNHNS and CDR2 is SASEGT in the germline V gene. Trimming stripped 8 bases from V and 1 base from J, with 14 bases between. The CDR3 contains 14 residues. The CDR3 spells CASFRGAENTEAFF. DNA for the CDR3: TGTGCCAGCTTCCGTGGGGCAGAGAACACTGAAGCTTTCTTT.

This clonotype was seen a few times. V and J are TRBV21-1 and TRBJ2-7; TRBD1 is the table's D call and was not checked against the DNA. TRBV21-1 is a pseudogene segment. This CDR3 spans 11 amino acids. CDR3 sequence (DNA): TGTGCCAGCAGCAATGAGACATGCGGGGCCTTC. It yields the protein CASSNETCGAF.

In this sample, this clonotype turned up many times. The J gene is TRBJ2-1, the V gene TRBV3-1; D is uncertain. This CDR3 spans 16 amino acids. Germline assignment: CDR1 LGHDT and CDR2 YNNKEL (reference sequence). Trimming removed 0 bases from V and 4 bases from J, with 13 bases in between. CDR3 in DNA: TGTGCCAGCAGCCAAGAACGGTGGGGTTTTTACAATGAGCAGTTCTTC. It is translated as CASSQERWGFYNEQFF.

The rearrangement joins TRBV5-1 to TRBJ1-2; possible D gene TRBD1, 6 bases. The germline V gene encodes CDR1 SGHRS and CDR2 YFSETQ. CDR3 length: 15 residues. Trimming pared 4 bases from V and 3 bases from J, leaving 16 bases between. The CDR3 DNA is TGCGCCAGCAGCCACAACAAACAGGGAGACTATGGCTACACCTTC. It codes for CASSHNKQGDYGYTF.

The chain is built from TRBV12-3 or TRBV12-4 and TRBJ2-7; D tentatively reads TRBD1 or TRBD2 (5 bases each). V shed 6 bases and J shed 6 bases, with 15 bases lying between them. The CDR3 is made up of 13 amino acids. DNA for the CDR3: TGTGCCAGCAGCCCTGGGACCCCATCCGAGCAGTACTTC. Translation: CASSPGTPSEQYF.

The chain recombines TRBV7-9 with TRBJ2-1; 8 nucleotides agree with TRBD1. The CDR3 consists of 11 residues. Germline V gene sequence: CDR1 SEHNR, CDR2 FQNEAQ (reference sequence). The junction had 4 bases not matched to a gene; V was cut back by 11 bases and J by 7 bases. For the CDR3, the DNA is TGTGCCGGACAGGGCGGGAATGAGCAGTTCTTC. Its protein is CAGQGGNEQFF.

This clonotype is a singleton in its sample. The chain employs TRBV4-1 and TRBJ2-1; tentatively, D is TRBD1 (6 bases). V was cut by 2 bases and J by 7 bases, with 9 bases left in between. Germline CDR1 is MGHRA and CDR2 is YSYEKL. The CDR3 runs to 13 residues. CDR3 DNA: TGCGCCAGCAGCCAAAATACAGGGAATGAGCAGTTCTTC. It yields the protein CASSQNTGNEQFF.

The sample holds a few counts of this clonotype. V is TRBV12-3 or TRBV12-4 and J is TRBJ1-2; D might be TRBD1 (5 bases). Deletions cut 3 bases from V and 3 bases from J, with 8 bases between. This CDR3 has 13 amino acids. CDR3 coding DNA: TGTGCCAGCAGTTTCGGGGGGTACTATGGCTACACCTTC. It translates to CASSFGGYYGYTF.

V is TRBV4-3 and J is TRBJ1-2; D not certain. The CDR3 covers 16 residues. The V gene's germline CDR1 is LGHNA and CDR2 YSLEER. Trimming stripped 0 bases from V and 8 bases from J, with 19 bases between. CDR3 loop: CASSQDVGLPDPGYTF. Written as DNA, the CDR3 is TGCGCCAGCAGCCAAGATGTGGGCCTCCCCGATCCCGGCTACACCTTC.

This clonotype has more than one count but fewer than ten. The chain employs TRBV29-1 and TRBJ2-7; the D is unclear. There are 13 residues in the CDR3. CDR1 is SQVTM and CDR2 is ANQGSEA in the germline V gene. Trimming removed 4 bases at V and 3 bases at J, with 13 bases between. The CDR3 spells CSVVGAPRYEQYF. The CDR3 DNA reads as TGCAGCGTTGTTGGCGCCCCCCGCTACGAGCAGTACTTC.

The sample holds a few counts of this clonotype. J is TRBJ2-1 and V is TRBV7-2, with 7 bases lining up with TRBD2. V lost 0 bases, J lost 4 bases, and 12 bases stayed unmatched. This CDR3 is 18 amino acids long. The germline V gene encodes CDR1 SGHTA and CDR2 FQGNSA. The CDR3 region is CASSLAAGPAGPYNEQFF. The CDR3 DNA reads as TGTGCCAGCAGCTTAGCGGCAGGTCCAGCGGGACCTTACAATGAGCAGTTCTTC.

This chain joins TRBV12-3 or TRBV12-4 and TRBJ2-1; 9 bases are shared with TRBD1. This CDR3 comprises 15 residues. V trimming: 7 bases; J trimming: 5 bases; junction bases outside the gene matches: 9. CDR3 sequence (DNA): TGTGCCAGCACCACGGGACAGGGACGTAACAATGAGCAGTTCTTC. This codes for CASTTGQGRNNEQFF.

This rearrangement joins TRBV7-9 to TRBJ2-7; 8 bases line up with TRBD1. The germline CDR1 and CDR2 sequences are SEHNR and FQNEAQ (reference sequence). V gave up 5 bases and J gave up 7 bases; unmatched junction bases: 4. CDR3 length equals 12 residues. CDR3 protein: CASSMDREEQYF. The CDR3 DNA follows: TGTGCCAGCAGCATGGACAGGGAAGAGCAGTACTTC.

The rearrangement joins TRBV7-9 to TRBJ2-7; D tentatively reads TRBD1 or TRBD2 (5 bases each). This CDR3 spans 13 amino acids. Germline-derived CDR1 and CDR2 are SEHNR and FQNEAQ (reference sequence). The V end was cut by 5 bases, the J end by 0 bases, with 8 bases between. The chain's CDR3 is CASSGDLSYEQYF. CDR3 bases: TGTGCCAGCAGCGGGGACCTCTCCTACGAGCAGTACTTC.

This clonotype was seen a few times. The chain carries TRBV7-2 and TRBJ2-7; D remains unclear. Deletions cut 1 base from V and 2 bases from J, with 6 bases between. CDR1 SGHTA and CDR2 FQGNSA come from the germline V gene. The CDR3 totals 13 residues. For the CDR3, the DNA is TGTGCCAGCAGCTTAGATTTGCCCTACGAGCAGTACTTC. The encoded protein is CASSLDLPYEQYF.

Only a few counts were recorded for this clonotype. The chain combines TRBV12-3 or TRBV12-4 with TRBJ2-2; the match to TRBD2 covers 13 bases. V was pared by 7 bases and J by 5 bases, with 4 bases of the junction left unmatched. CDR3 length: 15 amino acids. The CDR3 DNA follows: TGTGCCAGCAACGGACTAGCGGGAGATACCGGGGAGCTGTTTTTT. Protein: CASNGLAGDTGELFF.

This clonotype has more than one count but fewer than ten. The chain is built from TRBV19 and TRBJ1-2; 11 nucleotides agree with TRBD1. CDR1 LNHDA and CDR2 SQIVND come from the germline V gene (reference sequence). V lost 11 bases, J lost 3 bases, and 17 bases stayed unmatched. The CDR3 consists of 17 residues. The CDR3 DNA is TGTGCCCCCACCTGGGACAGGGGGTCTGGAATGTACTATGGCTACACCTTC. Translating gives CAPTWDRGSGMYYGYTF. The whole variable domain, filled in from reference TRBV19 and TRBJ1-2, reads DGGITQSPKYLFRKEGQNVTLSCEQNLNHDAMYWYRQDPGQGLRLIYYSQIVNDFQKGDIAEGYSVSREKKESFPLTVTSAQKNPTAFYLCAPTWDRGSGMYYGYTFGSGTRLTVV.

This clonotype was counted many times. V and J are TRBV7-2 and TRBJ2-1, with D maybe TRBD1 (5 bases). V gave up 4 bases and J gave up 3 bases, with 7 bases separating them. Germline CDR1 SGHTA, CDR2 FQGNSA. The CDR3 consists of 13 residues. The CDR3 loop reads CASSYDSYNEQFF. The CDR3 DNA follows: TGTGCCAGCAGCTACGACAGCTACAATGAGCAGTTCTTC.